This TCR beta chain was sequenced for a study of vaccination effects on CD4 cells after COVID-19 (dated by TCRdb to between 2021 and 2024). In the study overall: Each participant got two doses of an mRNA SARS-CoV-2 vaccine, either BNT162b2 or mRNA-1273. SARS-CoV-2 spike-specific CD4+ TCR repertoires from before and after mRNA vaccination were compared in COVID-19 convalescent patients and in infection-naive vaccine recipients. A total of around eleven COVID-19 convalescent patients and a handful of SARS-CoV-2-naive healthy vaccine recipients were included in the full study. Cultures from other donors in the study were sequenced using the Oncomine TCR Beta short-read assay on an Illumina iSeq 100. Points the paper makes about the study in general: Clones induced by infection and clones induced by vaccination both contracted markedly at late timepoints after vaccination, which fits with T cell responses waning over time. The study was limited by a small number of convalescent patients, and early post-infection timepoints were lacking. In healthy vaccine recipients, vaccine-induced clones were almost all SARS-CoV-2 mono-reactive, with only 1 of 255 being cross-reactive with common cold coronaviruses.

This clone was observed a handful of times. Its recognized antigen is unknown. Within one base of it there is no much larger clone, and no base qualities were kept. The junction carries 9 bases between V and J, which are trimmed by 0 bases and 6 bases respectively. The CDR3 measures 13 amino acids from cysteine to phenylalanine. Left in the record is the CDR3 DNA by itself, 39 bases read in frame from the first base. The germline V gene provides CDR1 SGDLS and CDR2 YYNGEE. The library was generated by the immunoSEQ multiplex PCR assay. DNA from the CD4+ T cells that had been cultured and isolated underwent TCR beta CDR3 sequencing. The paper's data handling went like this. Non-productive TCR sequences were discarded, and reads were trimmed to the CDR3 region, with only CDR3s of 7 or more amino acids retained. The MANAFEST web app was used to identify antigen-specific clonotypes by comparing expansion in peptide wells with expansion in reference cultures. Positive clones required FDR<0.05 expansion versus reference and all other wells, odds ratio above 5, and frequency above 0.1% in two replicate wells. A clonotype was defined as cross-reactive if the clonotype was significantly expanded both in SARS-CoV-2 spike wells and in at least one common cold coronavirus spike condition. Levenshtein distance calculated with the stringdist R package was used to assess CDR3 similarity, and unrooted trees were constructed with ape in R 3.6.1. This is the immuneACCESS table as TCRdb keeps it, with only in-frame sequences that have V and J called. A part of the clones is gone; compared with another copy, unresolved V genes explain less than half, and the rest is unexplained. The V and J calls and the clone size are those of that table, but D and trimming were determined from the DNA. Within this sample are about 45,000 clones, with around three quarters of them counted one time only. 10% to 13% of the sample belongs to the ten largest clones.

To identify antigen-specific CD4+ T cell clonotypes by their expansion, the ViraFEST assay first stimulated PBMC with viral peptide pools and then applied TCR sequencing. After around 11 days of culture, CD4+ T cells were isolated with the EasySep CD4+ T cell isolation kit. Healthy vaccine recipients had no prior SARS-CoV-2 infection, confirmed by negative nucleocapsid antibodies before and after vaccination. Under 2.5 million PBMC per well were cultured with 9 to 10 ug/ml peptides in IMDM containing 5% human AB serum, 8.5 to 10 IU/ml IL-2 and gentamicin. Half of the culture medium was replaced with fresh IL-2-containing medium on days 3 and 7. Unless otherwise noted, each peptide stimulation condition was cultured in triplicate wells. Using Ficoll-Paque Plus gradient centrifugation, PBMC were separated from whole blood and then either used fresh or cryopreserved at -140C. The overlapping peptide pools covered the spike proteins of SARS-CoV-2 as well as those of the common cold coronaviruses HCoV-NL63, HCoV-OC43 and HCoV-229E. The QIAamp micro DNA kit was used to extract genomic DNA from the cultured CD4+ T cells.

Recombination connected TRBV9 to TRBJ1-1, with TRBD1 perhaps the D gene, on 6 matching bases. The source material was CD4+ T cells from PBMCs cultured with SARS-CoV-2 spike peptides, sampled before COVID-19 vaccination. In the paper's terms, the cell subset or site label means: SARS-CoV-2 spike overlapping peptide pool stimulation. The clonotype was recovered from a human donor who received a COVID-19 vaccine. The CDR3 region has the sequence CASSVEKGAEAFF. The DNA is as follows: TGTGCCAGCAGCGTAGAGAAGGGGGCTGAAGCTTTCTTT.